This section outlines one T cell receptor beta chain sequence together with its context. These data belong to a study of radiation and T cells in renal cell carcinoma. Generated by immunoSEQ multiplex PCR, the TCRdb table keeps only in-frame clones and is missing some. The repertoire holds roughly 100,000 clones, with approximately 86% as singletons. Time point of the sample: baseline pretreatment blood. Specified treatment: 15 Gy SBRT to primary tumor, nephrectomy 4 weeks later. Trimming took off 2 bases at V and 0 bases at J, with 8 bases between the two ends. The CDR3 is 15 amino acids. From germline, CDR1 is SGHKS and CDR2 YYEKEE (reference sequence).

This receptor was obtained from a man aged 50-60 years with renal cell carcinoma. This specimen consisted of blood, obtained from a patient whose treatment included radiotherapy and nephrectomy. This chain connects TRBV5-5 to TRBJ2-2, with D perhaps TRBD2 (5 bases). The CDR3 bases are TGTGCCAGCAGCTTTGGGAGTCCGAACACCGGGGAGCTGTTTTTT. Its protein is CASSFGSPNTGELFF.